These T cell receptor beta chains were read from a single sample in a study of blood T cells in healthy people across ages. TCRdb analysed the 5' RACE reads with MiXCR anew, one entry per CDR3 protein. The sample records 1,500,000 or so distinct CDR3 sequences, about 42% being singletons. Sequenced sample: blood. These receptors originate from a woman between 18 and 29 years old in good health. Both conserved end residues are part of each CDR3. The D gene is left open where the match is weak. Rows may omit the clone size; those that give it use once, few, many or a size class.

d_gene	v_gene	j_gene	abundance	CDR3aa	CDR3nt
TRBD1	TRBV5-1	TRBJ1-6	NA	CASSLRQGKDSPLHF	TGCGCCAGCAGCTTAAGACAGGGAAAAGACTCACCCCTCCACTTT
NA	TRBV20-1	TRBJ1-4	NA	CSLQAQPANEKLFF	TGCAGTCTCCAGGCGCAGCCGGCTAATGAAAAACTGTTTTTT
NA	TRBV4-3	TRBJ1-2	NA	CASSQDWGTNYGYTF	TGCGCCAGCAGCCAAGATTGGGGCACCAACTATGGCTACACCTTC
NA	TRBV25-1	TRBJ2-5	NA	CASSAPGVQETQYF	TGTGCCAGCAGTGCGCCGGGAGTACAAGAGACCCAGTACTTC
TRBD1	TRBV25-1	TRBJ2-7	NA	CASSPAPGQGVYEQYF	TGTGCCAGCAGTCCTGCTCCGGGACAGGGGGTATACGAGCAGTACTTC
TRBD1	TRBV30	TRBJ1-1	NA	CAWSVRGLSGEAFF	TGTGCCTGGAGTGTAAGGGGGCTGAGTGGTGAAGCTTTCTTT
NA	TRBV4-3	TRBJ2-1	NA	CASSRSVFSYNEQFF	TGCGCCAGCAGCCGTAGCGTCTTCTCCTACAATGAGCAGTTCTTC
NA	TRBV29-1	TRBJ2-7	NA	CRPRDTQPSFYEQYF	TGCAGACCACGGGACACTCAACCTTCGTTCTACGAGCAGTACTTC
NA	TRBV7-9	TRBJ1-5	NA	CASSLWNNQPQHF	TGTGCCAGCAGCTTATGGAATAATCAGCCCCAGCATTTT
TRBD2	TRBV6-2/TRBV6-3	TRBJ2-3	many	CASSYTSGSTDTQYF	TGTGCCAGCAGTTACACTAGCGGGAGCACAGATACGCAGTATTTT
NA	TRBV12-3/TRBV12-4	TRBJ2-1	few	CASKRDGNNEQFF	TGTGCCAGCAAGAGGGACGGAAACAATGAGCAGTTCTTC
NA	TRBV20-1	TRBJ1-6	NA	CSALKDATNSPLHF	TGCAGTGCTTTAAAGGATGCGACTAATTCACCCCTCCACTTT
TRBD2	TRBV4-2	TRBJ2-1	NA	CASSQDPGEGYNEQFF	TGTGCCAGCAGCCAAGATCCGGGGGAGGGTTACAATGAGCAGTTCTTC
NA	TRBV6-5	TRBJ2-7	NA	CASSDGINYEQYF	TGTGCCAGCAGTGACGGGATTAACTACGAGCAGTACTTC
NA	TRBV4-3	TRBJ2-2	few	CASSQEGGDTGELFF	TGCGCCAGCAGCCAAGAAGGGGGGGACACCGGGGAGCTGTTTTTT
NA	TRBV27	TRBJ2-2	NA	CASMVGLGTGELFF	TGTGCCAGCATGGTCGGCCTCGGCACCGGGGAGCTGTTTTTT
NA	TRBV5-1	TRBJ2-1	few	CASSLPPAYRDSSPYEQFF	TGCGCCAGCAGCTTGCCCCCTGCTTACAGGGATAGTTCTCCGTATGAGCAGTTCTTC
NA	TRBV7-2	TRBJ1-3	NA	CASSLPGETAGNTIYF	TGTGCCAGCAGCTTACCCGGGGAGACAGCTGGAAACACCATATATTTT
TRBD2	TRBV11-3	TRBJ2-5	few	CASSPAGGETQYF	TGTGCCAGCAGCCCAGCGGGAGGTGAGACCCAGTACTTC
NA	TRBV12-3/TRBV12-4	TRBJ2-7	few	CASSLGGNAPYEQYF	TGTGCCAGCAGCCTCGGGGGTAACGCTCCCTACGAGCAGTACTTC
TRBD1	TRBV6-6	TRBJ1-1	NA	CASRIGQGSVNTEAFF	TGTGCCAGCAGAATTGGACAGGGGTCGGTGAACACTGAAGCTTTCTTT
TRBD1	TRBV20-1	TRBJ1-2	NA	CSAETGQHYGYTF	TGCAGTGCCGAGACAGGGCAACACTATGGCTACACCTTC
NA	TRBV28	TRBJ2-7	NA	CASSTPAHPNYEQYF	TGTGCCAGCAGTACCCCAGCGCACCCTAACTACGAGCAGTACTTC
NA	TRBV7-6	TRBJ1-1	NA	CASSLGAGAFVNTEAFF	TGTGCCAGCAGCTTAGGGGCAGGGGCCTTTGTGAACACTGAAGCTTTCTTT
TRBD2	TRBV10-3	TRBJ2-1	few	CAISEVLAGAMNEQFF	TGTGCCATCAGTGAGGTTCTAGCGGGGGCCATGAATGAGCAGTTCTTC
TRBD2	TRBV7-3	TRBJ2-2	NA	CASSSMGLVPGELFF	TGTGCCAGCAGCTCAATGGGACTAGTCCCCGGGGAGCTGTTTTTT
TRBD2	TRBV10-3	TRBJ2-3	NA	CAISEWGGEKDTQYF	TGTGCCATCAGTGAATGGGGGGGTGAGAAAGATACGCAGTATTTT
NA	TRBV11-2	TRBJ2-7	NA	CASSHGVAVSYEQYF	TGTGCCAGCAGCCACGGGGTAGCGGTGTCCTACGAGCAGTACTTC
TRBD1	TRBV4-3	TRBJ1-6	few	CASSIGTVGNPLHF	TGCGCCAGCAGCATCGGGACAGTGGGGAATCCCCTCCACTTT
TRBD2	TRBV7-7	TRBJ2-5	NA	CASSFARLAGVETQYF	TGTGCTAGCAGCTTCGCCCGACTAGCGGGAGTAGAGACCCAGTACTTC
NA	TRBV27	TRBJ1-2	NA	CASSLSGENVYGYTF	TGTGCCAGCAGTTTATCTGGCGAGAATGTCTATGGCTACACCTTC
NA	TRBV4-1	TRBJ1-5	NA	CASSQGGANQPQHF	TGCGCCAGCAGCCAAGGGGGCGCGAATCAGCCCCAGCATTTT
TRBD1	TRBV6-6	TRBJ1-1	NA	CASSTDRGSAFF	TGTGCCAGCAGCACTGACAGGGGATCGGCTTTCTTT
NA	TRBV20-1	TRBJ2-5	few	CSARGGSSEETQYF	TGCAGTGCTAGAGGTGGGAGTTCCGAAGAGACCCAGTACTTC
NA	TRBV28	TRBJ2-7	NA	CASHLREGNYEQYF	TGTGCCAGCCACCTCAGAGAGGGTAACTACGAGCAGTACTTC
NA	TRBV2	TRBJ2-5	NA	CASSQSRGETQYF	TGTGCCAGCAGCCAATCCCGAGGAGAGACCCAGTACTTC
TRBD1	TRBV12-3/TRBV12-4	TRBJ1-5	few	CASSLRSGGDQPQHF	TGTGCCAGCAGTTTAAGGTCAGGGGGAGATCAGCCCCAGCATTTT
TRBD2	TRBV4-1	TRBJ2-3	NA	CASSSRKRSGGADTQYF	TGCGCCAGCAGCTCTCGGAAGAGAAGCGGGGGGGCAGATACGCAGTATTTT
NA	TRBV6-6	TRBJ1-6	many	CASRDRVRVDSPLHF	TGTGCCAGCAGAGATAGGGTGCGAGTTGACTCACCCCTCCACTTT
NA	TRBV2	TRBJ1-6	few	CASRTLGQRKNNSPLHF	TGTGCCAGCAGGACCTTAGGACAGCGCAAAAATAATTCACCCCTCCACTTT
NA	TRBV6-2/TRBV6-3	TRBJ2-7	few	CASIGGTSYEQYF	TGTGCCAGCATTGGTGGGACGTCATACGAGCAGTACTTC
NA	TRBV28	TRBJ2-1	NA	CASSFSGVGYNEQFF	TGTGCCAGCAGTTTCTCGGGAGTAGGTTACAATGAGCAGTTCTTC
NA	TRBV20-1	TRBJ2-3	NA	CSARDSVQFHLSTDTQYF	TGCAGTGCTAGAGATTCGGTACAGTTCCACCTTAGCACAGATACGCAGTATTTT
TRBD1	TRBV6-1	TRBJ1-1	NA	CASSTDRDFEAFF	TGTGCCAGCAGTACGGACAGGGACTTTGAAGCTTTCTTT
NA	TRBV25-1	TRBJ2-1	NA	CASTGRVGSEQFF	TGTGCCAGCACCGGGAGAGTAGGCAGTGAGCAGTTCTTC
TRBD2	TRBV2	TRBJ2-1	NA	CASRRGGSNEQFF	TGTGCCAGCAGGAGGGGCGGGAGCAATGAGCAGTTCTTC
NA	TRBV6-5	TRBJ1-6	once	CASSYSPPSHNSPLHF	TGTGCCAGCAGTTATTCCCCCCCAAGTCATAATTCACCCCTCCACTTT
TRBD2	TRBV20-1	TRBJ2-3	NA	CSARQLAGVPDTQYF	TGCAGTGCTAGACAACTAGCGGGAGTCCCAGATACGCAGTATTTT
TRBD1	TRBV9	TRBJ1-6	NA	CASSVAGGYSPLHF	TGTGCCAGCAGCGTGGCAGGGGGTTATTCACCCCTCCACTTT
NA	TRBV11-2	TRBJ2-2	NA	CASSAAGDITGELFF	TGTGCCAGCAGCGCGGCAGGGGATATCACCGGGGAGCTGTTTTTT
TRBD2	TRBV5-4	TRBJ2-1	NA	CASSFASGSLNEQFF	TGTGCCAGCAGCTTCGCTAGCGGGAGTCTCAATGAGCAGTTCTTC
TRBD1	TRBV5-6	TRBJ2-1	many	CASSLPQSRDRERHNEQFF	TGTGCCAGCAGCTTGCCACAATCTAGGGACAGGGAAAGGCACAATGAGCAGTTCTTC
NA	TRBV7-8	TRBJ1-1	few	CASSLLQGRTEAFF	TGTGCCAGCAGCCTATTACAGGGCAGGACTGAAGCTTTCTTT
TRBD1	TRBV6-5	TRBJ2-6	NA	CASSHTGEAANVLTF	TGTGCCAGCAGTCACACAGGGGAAGCGGCCAACGTCCTGACTTTC
TRBD2	TRBV12-3/TRBV12-4	TRBJ2-3	NA	CAAGTSGRTDTQYF	TGTGCCGCCGGGACTAGCGGGCGCACAGATACGCAGTATTTT
NA	TRBV27	TRBJ2-5	NA	CASSPGTPGETQYF	TGTGCCAGCAGTCCCGGGACACCCGGGGAGACCCAGTACTTC